The clone carrying this T cell receptor beta chain was recorded at least ten times. Unsorted whole blood yielded the blood RNA, and germline DNA was also extracted. Collection of about 4 milliliters of peripheral blood took place before surgery. This record comes from a study of tumor-infiltrating lymphocytes in primary liver carcinoma. The CDR3 has 16 residues. Trimming shortened V by 7 bases and J by 7 bases, and 25 bases separated the two germline ends. Synthesis of TCR beta cDNA was carried out from 450 to 650 ng total RNA with a constant-region primer. Sequencing libraries for TCR beta derived from three nested multiplex PCR rounds that used slightly modified ARM-PCR. The first two PCR rounds used TRBV1-TRBV30 primers with a Cbeta primer, 9 to 11 cycles each. TCRdb re-called the multiplex PCR reads with MiXCR, one entry per CDR3 protein. Of about 330,000 distinct CDR3 sequences detected, about 65% appear once; the ten largest clones hold about 6%.

The clonotype was recovered from a man aged 35 to 55 with primary liver carcinoma and hepatitis B virus infection. The sample comprised peripheral blood. The J gene is TRBJ1-2, the V gene TRBV12-3 or TRBV12-4, with a possible D match to TRBD1 (5 bases). CDR3 in DNA: TGTGCCAGCACCCCACAGCCTGGCAGGGCCTTAGGTGGCTACACCTTC. This translates into CASTPQPGRALGGYTF.